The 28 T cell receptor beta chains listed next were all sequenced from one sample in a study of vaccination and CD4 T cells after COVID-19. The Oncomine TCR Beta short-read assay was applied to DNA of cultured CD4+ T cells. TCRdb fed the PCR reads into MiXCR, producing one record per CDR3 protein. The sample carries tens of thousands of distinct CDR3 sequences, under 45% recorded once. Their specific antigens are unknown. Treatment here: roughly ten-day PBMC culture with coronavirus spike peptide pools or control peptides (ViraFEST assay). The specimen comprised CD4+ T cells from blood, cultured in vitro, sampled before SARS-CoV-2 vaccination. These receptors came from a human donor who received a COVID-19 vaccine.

CDR3 amino acids: CSAGTAGTEAFF. The DNA for the CDR3 is TGCAGTGCTGGGACAGCGGGGACTGAAGCTTTCTTT. The chain combines TRBV20-1 with TRBJ1-1, with 7 positions matching TRBD1. The CDR3 has 12 residues. CDR1 is DFQATT and CDR2 is SNEGSKA in the germline V gene (reference sequence). The V segment lost 5 bases and the J segment 5 bases; nucleotides outside the gene matches: 5.

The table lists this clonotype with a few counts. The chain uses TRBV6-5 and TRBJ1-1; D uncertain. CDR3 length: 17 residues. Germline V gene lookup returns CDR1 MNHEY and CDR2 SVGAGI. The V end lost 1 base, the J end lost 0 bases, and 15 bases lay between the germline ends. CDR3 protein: CASSYYQSRLMNTEAFF. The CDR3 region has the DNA TGTGCCAGCAGTTACTATCAAAGTAGACTGATGAACACTGAAGCTTTCTTT.

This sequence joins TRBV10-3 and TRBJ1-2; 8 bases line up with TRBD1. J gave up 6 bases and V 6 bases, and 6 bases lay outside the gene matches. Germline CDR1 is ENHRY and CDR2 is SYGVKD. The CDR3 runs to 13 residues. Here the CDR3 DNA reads TGTGCCATCAGATTGGGACAGGCGGATGGCTACACCTTC. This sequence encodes CAIRLGQADGYTF.

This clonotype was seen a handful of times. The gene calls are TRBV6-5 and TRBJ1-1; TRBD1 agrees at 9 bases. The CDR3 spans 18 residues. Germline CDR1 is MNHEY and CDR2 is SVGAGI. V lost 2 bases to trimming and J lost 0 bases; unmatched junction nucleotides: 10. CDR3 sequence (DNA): TGTGCCAGCAGTTACCCTGGGACAGGGACCCTCATGAACACTGAAGCTTTCTTT. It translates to CASSYPGTGTLMNTEAFF.

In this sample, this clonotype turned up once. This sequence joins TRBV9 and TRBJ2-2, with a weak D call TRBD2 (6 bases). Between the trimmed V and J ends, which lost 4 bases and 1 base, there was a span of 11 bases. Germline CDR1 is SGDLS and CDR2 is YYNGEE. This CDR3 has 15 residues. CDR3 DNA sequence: TGTGCCAGCAGCACCGGTAGCGGGAACACCGGGGAGCTGTTTTTT. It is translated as CASSTGSGNTGELFF. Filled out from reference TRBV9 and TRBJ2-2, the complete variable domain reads DSGVTQTPKHLITATGQRVTLRCSPRSGDLSVYWYQQSLDQGLQFLIQYYNGEERAKGNILERFSAQQFPDLHSELNLSSLELGDSALYFCASSTGSGNTGELFFGEGSRLTVL.

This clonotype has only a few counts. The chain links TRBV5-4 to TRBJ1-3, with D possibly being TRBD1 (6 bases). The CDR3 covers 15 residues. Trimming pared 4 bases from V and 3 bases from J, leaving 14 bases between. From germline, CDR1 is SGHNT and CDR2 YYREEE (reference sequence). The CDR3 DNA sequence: TGTGCCAGCAGCCTAGGGGGACCGGGTGGAAACACCATATATTTT. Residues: CASSLGGPGGNTIYF.

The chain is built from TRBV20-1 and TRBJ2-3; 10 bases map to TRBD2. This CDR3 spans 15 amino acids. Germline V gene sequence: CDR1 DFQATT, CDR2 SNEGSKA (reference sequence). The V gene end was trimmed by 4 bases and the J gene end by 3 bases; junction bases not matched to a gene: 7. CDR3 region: CSAIKRGGKTDTQYF. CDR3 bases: TGCAGTGCTATTAAGCGGGGGGGGAAAACAGATACGCAGTATTTT.

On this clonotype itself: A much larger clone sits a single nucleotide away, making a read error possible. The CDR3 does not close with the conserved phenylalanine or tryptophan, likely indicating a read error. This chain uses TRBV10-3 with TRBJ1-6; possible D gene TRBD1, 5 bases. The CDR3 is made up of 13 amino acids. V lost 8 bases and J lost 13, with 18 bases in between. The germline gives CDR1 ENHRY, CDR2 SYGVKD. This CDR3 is CAIGSVRGDPLHL. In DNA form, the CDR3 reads TGTGCCATCGGATCCGTTCGGGGGGACCCCCTCCACCTT.

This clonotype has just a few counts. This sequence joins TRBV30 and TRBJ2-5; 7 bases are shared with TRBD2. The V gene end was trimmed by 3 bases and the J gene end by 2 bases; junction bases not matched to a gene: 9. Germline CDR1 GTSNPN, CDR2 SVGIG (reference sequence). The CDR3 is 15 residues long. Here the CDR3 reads CAWSRANSGQETQYF. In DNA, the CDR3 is TGTGCCTGGAGCAGGGCAAATAGCGGGCAAGAGACCCAGTACTTC.

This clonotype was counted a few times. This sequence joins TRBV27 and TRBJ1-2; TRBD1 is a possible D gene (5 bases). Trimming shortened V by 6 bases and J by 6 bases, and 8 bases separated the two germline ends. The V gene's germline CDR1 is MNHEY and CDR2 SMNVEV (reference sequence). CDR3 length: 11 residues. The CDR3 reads CASRGGDGYTF. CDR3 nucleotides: TGTGCCAGCAGGGGGGGAGATGGCTACACCTTC.

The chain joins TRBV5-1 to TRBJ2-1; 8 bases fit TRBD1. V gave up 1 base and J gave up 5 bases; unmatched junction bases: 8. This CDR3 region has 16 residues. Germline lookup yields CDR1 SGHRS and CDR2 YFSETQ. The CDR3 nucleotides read TGCGCCAGCAGCTTGAGGACAGGGCAGGGGAACAATGAGCAGTTCTTC. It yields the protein CASSLRTGQGNNEQFF.

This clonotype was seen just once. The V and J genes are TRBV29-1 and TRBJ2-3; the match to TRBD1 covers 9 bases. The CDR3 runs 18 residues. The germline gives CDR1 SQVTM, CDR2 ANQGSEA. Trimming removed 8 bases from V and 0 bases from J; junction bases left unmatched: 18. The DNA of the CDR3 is TGCAGCACGACAGGGGGGATCGGGCCCCAACTTAGCACAGATACGCAGTATTTT. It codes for CSTTGGIGPQLSTDTQYF.

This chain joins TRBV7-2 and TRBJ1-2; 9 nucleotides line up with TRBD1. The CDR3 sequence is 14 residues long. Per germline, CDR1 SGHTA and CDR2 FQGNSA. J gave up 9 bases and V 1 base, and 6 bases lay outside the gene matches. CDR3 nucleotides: TGTGCCAGCAGCTTAGACACAGGGGGCGGAAGCTACACCTTC. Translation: CASSLDTGGGSYTF.

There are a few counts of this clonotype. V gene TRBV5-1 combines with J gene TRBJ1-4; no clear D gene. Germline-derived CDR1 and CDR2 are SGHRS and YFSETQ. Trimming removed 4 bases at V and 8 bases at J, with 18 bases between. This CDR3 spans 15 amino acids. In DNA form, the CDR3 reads TGCGCCAGCAGCCGAGGTCCCCTCGAGGAGGAAAAACTGTTTTTT. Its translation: CASSRGPLEEEKLFF.

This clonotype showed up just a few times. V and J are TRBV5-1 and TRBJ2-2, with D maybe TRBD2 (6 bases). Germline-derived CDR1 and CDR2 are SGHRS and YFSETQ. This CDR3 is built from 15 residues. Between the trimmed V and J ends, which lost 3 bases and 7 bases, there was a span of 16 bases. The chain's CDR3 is CASSSEARAGGELFF. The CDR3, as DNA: TGCGCCAGCAGCTCAGAAGCAAGAGCGGGCGGGGAGCTGTTTTTT. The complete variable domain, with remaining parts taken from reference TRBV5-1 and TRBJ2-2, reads KAGVTQTPRYLIKTRGQQVTLSCSPISGHRSVSWYQQTPGQGLQFLFEYFSETQRNKGNFPGRFSGRQFSNSRSEMNVSTLELGDSALYLCASSSEARAGGELFFGEGSRLTVL.

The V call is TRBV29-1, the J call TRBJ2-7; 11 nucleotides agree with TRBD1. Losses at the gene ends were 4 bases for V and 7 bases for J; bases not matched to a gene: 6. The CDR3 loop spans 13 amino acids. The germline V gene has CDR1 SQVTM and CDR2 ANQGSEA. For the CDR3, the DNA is TGCAGCGTTGGGACAGGGGGCATGAGGGAGCAGTACTTC. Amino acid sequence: CSVGTGGMREQYF.

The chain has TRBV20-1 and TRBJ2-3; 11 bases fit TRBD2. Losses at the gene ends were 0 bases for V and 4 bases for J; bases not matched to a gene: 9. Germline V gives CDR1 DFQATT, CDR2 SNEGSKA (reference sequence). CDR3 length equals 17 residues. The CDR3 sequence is CSARETWASGGSDTQYF. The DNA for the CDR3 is TGCAGTGCTAGAGAGACCTGGGCTAGCGGGGGGTCAGATACGCAGTATTTT.

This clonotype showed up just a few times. This CDR3 reads CAWSVGQEETQYF. In DNA form, the CDR3 reads TGTGCCTGGAGTGTAGGGCAGGAAGAGACCCAGTACTTC. The chain uses TRBV30 and TRBJ2-5, with D hard to call. V lost 0 bases and J 3 bases, leaving 8 bases between the germline ends. Germline V CDR1 and CDR2: GTSNPN, SVGIG (reference sequence). The CDR3 sequence is 13 residues long.

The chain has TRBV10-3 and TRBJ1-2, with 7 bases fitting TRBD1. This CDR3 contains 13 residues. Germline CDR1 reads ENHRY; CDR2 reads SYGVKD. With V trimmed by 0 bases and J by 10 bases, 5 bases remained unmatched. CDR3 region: CAISESGQEDYTF. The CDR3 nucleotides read TGTGCCATCAGTGAGTCCGGACAGGAGGACTACACCTTC.

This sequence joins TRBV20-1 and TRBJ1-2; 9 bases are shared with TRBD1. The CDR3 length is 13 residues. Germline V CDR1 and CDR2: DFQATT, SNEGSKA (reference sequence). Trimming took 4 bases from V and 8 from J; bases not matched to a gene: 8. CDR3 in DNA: TGCAGTGCTACCGACAGGGGGTTTGGGGGCTACACCTTC. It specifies CSATDRGFGGYTF.

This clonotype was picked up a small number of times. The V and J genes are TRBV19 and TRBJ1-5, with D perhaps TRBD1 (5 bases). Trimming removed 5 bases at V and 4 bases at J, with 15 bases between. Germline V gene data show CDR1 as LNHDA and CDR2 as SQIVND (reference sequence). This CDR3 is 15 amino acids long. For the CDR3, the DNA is TGTGCCAGTAGTGGGAGAGCGGGGGGTAATCAGCCCCAGCATTTT. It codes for CASSGRAGGNQPQHF.

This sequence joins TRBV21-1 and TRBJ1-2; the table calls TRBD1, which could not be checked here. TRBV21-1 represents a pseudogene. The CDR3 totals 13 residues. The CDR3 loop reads CASSRGASYGYTF. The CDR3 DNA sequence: TGTGCCAGCAGTAGGGGGGCGAGTTATGGCTACACCTTC.

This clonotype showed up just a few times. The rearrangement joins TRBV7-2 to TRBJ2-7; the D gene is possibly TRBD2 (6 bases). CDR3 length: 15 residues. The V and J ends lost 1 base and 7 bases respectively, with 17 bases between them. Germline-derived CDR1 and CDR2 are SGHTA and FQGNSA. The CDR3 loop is CASSLVHPSEGEQYF. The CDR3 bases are TGTGCCAGCAGCTTAGTGCACCCTTCGGAGGGTGAGCAGTACTTC.

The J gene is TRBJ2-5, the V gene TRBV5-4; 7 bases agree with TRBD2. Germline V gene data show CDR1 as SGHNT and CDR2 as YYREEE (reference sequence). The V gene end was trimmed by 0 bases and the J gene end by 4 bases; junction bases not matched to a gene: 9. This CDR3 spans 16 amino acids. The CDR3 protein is CASSLDFAREGETQYF. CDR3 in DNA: TGTGCCAGCAGCTTGGATTTTGCCAGGGAGGGAGAGACCCAGTACTTC.

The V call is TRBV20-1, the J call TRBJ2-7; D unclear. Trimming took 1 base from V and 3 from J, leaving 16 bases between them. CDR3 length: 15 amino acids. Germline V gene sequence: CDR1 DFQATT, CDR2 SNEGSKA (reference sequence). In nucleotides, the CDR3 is TGCAGTGCTAGAGGGGATCACAGCAATGGCTACGAGCAGTACTTC. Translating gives CSARGDHSNGYEQYF.

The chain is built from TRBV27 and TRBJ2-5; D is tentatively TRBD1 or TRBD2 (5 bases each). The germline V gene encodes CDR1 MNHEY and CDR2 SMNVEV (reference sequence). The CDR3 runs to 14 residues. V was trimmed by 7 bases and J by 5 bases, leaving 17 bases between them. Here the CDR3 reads CASTPGYGGETQYF. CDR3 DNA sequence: TGTGCCAGCACCCCCGGCTATGGGGGTGAGACCCAGTACTTC.

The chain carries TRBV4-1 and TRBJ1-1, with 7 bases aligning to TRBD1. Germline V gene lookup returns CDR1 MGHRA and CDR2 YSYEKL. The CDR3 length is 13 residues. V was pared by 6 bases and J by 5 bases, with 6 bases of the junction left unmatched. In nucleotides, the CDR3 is TGCGCCAGCAGTGGACAGGTGGTTACTGAAGCTTTCTTT. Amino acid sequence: CASSGQVVTEAFF.

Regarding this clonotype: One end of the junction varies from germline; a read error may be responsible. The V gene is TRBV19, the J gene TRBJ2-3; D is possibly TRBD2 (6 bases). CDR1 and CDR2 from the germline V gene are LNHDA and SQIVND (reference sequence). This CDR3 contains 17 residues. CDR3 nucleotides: TGTGCCAATAGTATAAAGGGTGGGACTCCGTGCACAGATACGCAGTATTTT. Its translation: CANSIKGGTPCTDTQYF.